One sample yielded the 20 T cell receptor beta chains listed below, sequenced in a study of Ad26.COV2.S vaccination and SARS-CoV-2 variants. Treatment of the sample: 15 to 20 received Ad26.COV2.S at low or high dose, single or two shots; several received placebo; per-sample allocation not given. Day 63 following the first vaccine or placebo injection was when the samples were taken. TCRdb keeps only in-frame clones here, not all; method: immunoSEQ multiplex PCR. The table has some 330,000 clones, roughly 90% seen once; the top ten hold around 5.5%. This sample comprised peripheral blood, obtained in a trial of Ad26.COV2.S vaccine versus placebo. Every receptor here comes from a person aged 18 to 59 who received the Ad26.COV2.S COVID-19 vaccine or a placebo.

This rearrangement joins TRBV13 to TRBJ1-2; D is ambiguous. Germline V gene data show CDR1 as PRHDT and CDR2 as FYEKMQ (reference sequence). Trimming took 2 bases from V and 0 from J, leaving 13 bases between them. The CDR3 has 16 residues. The CDR3 is CASSLREDSANYGYTF. The CDR3 DNA reads TGTGCCAGCAGCTTAAGAGAGGACTCAGCTAACTATGGCTACACCTTC.

This chain's CDR3 is CASSEGGILDTQYF. The CDR3 region has the DNA TGTGCCAGCAGTGAGGGCGGGATTCTAGATACGCAGTATTTT. The chain couples TRBV2 to TRBJ2-3; a possible D gene is TRBD2 (6 bases). Germline values: CDR1 SNHLY, CDR2 FYNNEI. The CDR3 totals 14 residues. Trimming took off 3 bases at V and 5 bases at J, with 12 bases between the two ends. The variable domain in full, completed from reference TRBV2 and TRBJ2-3, reads EPEVTQTPSHQVTQMGQEVILRCVPISNHLYFYWYRQILGQKVEFLVSFYNNEISEKSEIFDDQFSVERPDGSNFTLKIRSTKLEDSAMYFCASSEGGILDTQYFGPGTRLTVL.

V is TRBV28 and J is TRBJ1-1, with 7 bases that match TRBD1. Per germline, CDR1 MDHEN and CDR2 SYDVKM. V trimming: 3 bases; J trimming: 6 bases; junction bases outside the gene matches: 13. This CDR3 spans 16 amino acids. The CDR3 reads CASSLTGSLIHAEAFF. In nucleotides, the CDR3 is TGTGCCAGCAGTTTGACAGGGAGTCTCATTCATGCTGAAGCTTTCTTT.

This clone appeared once. The chain has TRBV5-1 and TRBJ2-1, with 13 nucleotides matching TRBD2. Trimming took 7 bases from V and 6 from J; bases not matched to a gene: 7. The germline gives CDR1 SGHRS, CDR2 YFSETQ. The CDR3 consists of 15 residues. The CDR3 DNA follows: TGCGCCAGCGGATATACTAGCGGGGGGGCCAATGAGCAGTTCTTC. This gives the protein CASGYTSGGANEQFF.

This clone turned up a few times. The rearrangement uses TRBV19 and TRBJ1-5, with D unclear. The CDR3 sequence is 13 residues long. Germline lookup yields CDR1 LNHDA and CDR2 SQIVND (reference sequence). V lost 2 bases and J lost 7, with 9 bases in between. CDR3 sequence: CASSIWGFQPQHF. The CDR3 nucleotides read TGTGCCAGTAGTATATGGGGTTTCCAGCCCCAGCATTTT.

V gene TRBV14 combines with J gene TRBJ1-3; no clear D gene. This CDR3 has 16 amino acids. V lost 3 bases and J 0 bases, leaving 12 bases between the germline ends. CDR1 and CDR2 from the germline V gene are SGHDN and FVKESK. CDR3 in amino acids: CASSHLPGTSGNTIYF. CDR3 DNA sequence: TGTGCCAGCAGCCACCTGCCGGGCACCTCTGGAAACACCATATATTTT.

The chain employs TRBV18 and TRBJ2-1, with D perhaps given as TRBD1 or TRBD2 (5 bases each). The germline V gene encodes CDR1 KGHSH and CDR2 LQKENI. This CDR3 spans 16 amino acids. V shed 5 bases and J shed 1 base, with 15 bases lying between them. CDR3 bases: TGTGCCAGCTCAATGGGGACGGGTCCTTCCTACAATGAGCAGTTCTTC. It yields the protein CASSMGTGPSYNEQFF.

The chain combines TRBV11-3 with TRBJ2-3; 10 nucleotides align to TRBD2. The CDR3 extends over 15 amino acids. Germline CDR1 is SGHNT and CDR2 is YENEEA. With V trimmed by 1 base and J by 7 bases, 5 bases remained unmatched. The CDR3 coding sequence is TGTGCCAGCAGCTTAGTAGCGGGAGGTTCCAATACGCAGTATTTT. The encoded protein is CASSLVAGGSNTQYF.

The CDR3 region is CASSLGWDNQPQHF. The DNA for the CDR3 is TGCGCCAGCAGCCTCGGGTGGGACAATCAGCCCCAGCATTTT. The gene calls are TRBV4-3 and TRBJ1-5; no definite D call. There are 14 residues in the CDR3. CDR1 and CDR2 from the germline V gene are LGHNA and YSLEER. The V and J ends lost 4 bases and 3 bases respectively, with 10 bases between them.

V is TRBV11-2 and J is TRBJ1-2; the match to TRBD1 covers 7 bases. The CDR3 is 14 residues long. The V gene's germline CDR1 is SGHAT and CDR2 FQNNGV. With 5 bases clipped from V and 7 bases from J, the junction kept 10 bases outside the gene matches. The DNA of the CDR3 is TGTGCCAGCAGCGCCCCGGGACAGAGGATTGGCTACACCTTC. It encodes CASSAPGQRIGYTF.

This chain joins TRBV4-2 and TRBJ1-5; a weak D match, TRBD1 (5 bases). V gave up 3 bases and J gave up 0 bases, with 12 bases separating them. The CDR3 is 16 residues long. Germline CDR1 and CDR2: LGHNA and YNFKEQ. This CDR3 is CASSQGRGDSNQPQHF. The CDR3 region has the DNA TGTGCCAGCAGCCAGGGACGTGGGGATAGCAATCAGCCCCAGCATTTT.

The rearrangement joins TRBV19 to TRBJ1-4, with D perhaps TRBD1 (6 bases). Looked up from germline, CDR1 is LNHDA and CDR2 is SQIVND (reference sequence). V gave up 3 bases and J gave up 7 bases, with 12 bases separating them. This CDR3 is 14 amino acids long. The CDR3, as DNA: TGTGCCAGTAGTATGGGCCAGGGGAGTGAAAAACTGTTTTTT. It yields the protein CASSMGQGSEKLFF.

The CDR3 nucleotides are TGCGCCAGCAGCTCGCAGGGGGCGGCCCAAGAGACCCAGTACTTC. It codes for CASSSQGAAQETQYF. The genes are TRBV5-1 and TRBJ2-5; the match to TRBD1 covers 8 bases. The length of the CDR3 is 15 residues. V dropped 3 bases and J dropped 1; count of bases not matched to a gene: 5. CDR1 SGHRS and CDR2 YFSETQ come from the germline V gene.

This chain joins TRBV29-1 and TRBJ2-3; weak D call: TRBD1 (6 bases). CDR3 size: 15 residues. Germline V lookup: CDR1 SQVTM, CDR2 ANQGSEA. The V and J ends lost 3 bases and 1 base respectively, with 14 bases between them. The CDR3 nucleotides read TGCAGCGTTGAGGGGCCAGGGGTTGGCACAGATACGCAGTATTTT. Protein: CSVEGPGVGTDTQYF.

The CDR3 bases are TGTGCCAGCAGCCGTGAACTAGCGGGGTCCGTCTACGAGCAGTACTTC. It yields the protein CASSRELAGSVYEQYF. V usage is TRBV5-4 and J usage is TRBJ2-7, with 10 bases fitting TRBD2. With 4 bases clipped from V and 3 bases from J, the junction kept 10 bases outside the gene matches. This CDR3 contains 16 residues. The V gene's germline CDR1 is SGHNT and CDR2 YYREEE (reference sequence).

V gene TRBV11-2 combines with J gene TRBJ1-6; D call uncertain. There are 12 residues in the CDR3. Trimming stripped 3 bases from V and 11 bases from J, with 8 bases between. Germline-derived CDR1 and CDR2 are SGHAT and FQNNGV. CDR3 coding DNA: TGTGCCAGCAGCTTGGGCGTTACACCCCTCCACTTT. It is translated as CASSLGVTPLHF.

The rearrangement links TRBV11-3 to TRBJ1-2; tentative D call: TRBD1 (5 bases). CDR3 length: 15 amino acids. The germline V and J ends were trimmed by 1 base and 2 bases, with 11 bases remaining between them. Germline CDR1 is SGHNT and CDR2 is YENEEA. CDR3 region: CASSLGGAGNYGYTF. CDR3 nucleotide sequence: TGTGCCAGCAGCTTAGGGGGAGCAGGGAACTATGGCTACACCTTC.

The J gene is TRBJ2-3, the V gene TRBV9; 8 bases line up with TRBD2. Losses at the gene ends were 1 base for V and 0 bases for J; bases not matched to a gene: 16. The CDR3 covers 20 residues. Germline values: CDR1 SGDLS, CDR2 YYNGEE. The CDR3 DNA reads TGTGCCAGCAGCGTAAGCGGGGGCCGCGCTCTCGGATTGAGCACAGATACGCAGTATTTT. Translated: CASSVSGGRALGLSTDTQYF.

The chain joins TRBV19 to TRBJ1-1; no reliable D call. Trimming took off 8 bases at V and 2 bases at J, with 15 bases between the two ends. Looked up from germline, CDR1 is LNHDA and CDR2 is SQIVND (reference sequence). The CDR3 sequence is 14 residues long. CDR3 nucleotides: TGTGCCAGTTTCACGAGGCGGAAAAACACTGAAGCTTTCTTT. Translating it yields CASFTRRKNTEAFF.

This chain links TRBV5-1 with TRBJ2-3; no clear D gene. V was pared by 1 base and J by 6 bases, with 15 bases between. The CDR3 spans 15 residues. CDR1 SGHRS and CDR2 YFSETQ come from the germline V gene. DNA of the CDR3: TGCGCCAGCAGCTTGCTGAGTCTCAGCGCGGATACGCAGTATTTT. Translated, it gives CASSLLSLSADTQYF. Variable domain in full (rest from reference TRBV5-1 and TRBJ2-3): KAGVTQTPRYLIKTRGQQVTLSCSPISGHRSVSWYQQTPGQGLQFLFEYFSETQRNKGNFPGRFSGRQFSNSRSEMNVSTLELGDSALYLCASSLLSLSADTQYFGPGTRLTVL.